This T cell receptor (beta chain) originates from a study of T cell clonotyping in hematopoietic cell transplantation. Study-wide points: After transplant, recipient diversity fell while pathologically expanded clonotypes grew through day 180.

As to this clone: Antigen unknown.

This CDR3 is built from 13 residues. The germline CDR1 and CDR2 sequences are SGHAT and FQDESV (reference sequence). V gave up 5 bases and J gave up 2 bases, with 10 bases separating them. The method was immunoSEQ multiplex PCR; TCRdb's version includes in-frame clones alone and lacks a portion of them. This repertoire shows more than 55,000 clones, roughly 93% found once; its top ten account for about 1.5%. Sequencing input: peripheral blood mononuclear cells. The chain combines TRBV11-1 with TRBJ2-7; D is ambiguous. The sequence derives from a man in his fifties in good health. Some clones in this sample may be carry-over from other donors' samples. As DNA, the CDR3 is TGTGCCAGCAGCCCCCCCCCACCCTACGAGCAGTACTTC. It translates to CASSPPPPYEQYF.